The next 10 T cell receptor beta chains were all read from a single sample in a study of T cell responses to AZD1222 COVID-19 vaccine. Assay: immunoSEQ multiplex PCR; the TCRdb copy retains only in-frame clones and omits some. The sample contains about 150,000 clones, about 92% of which appear only once. The sample in question was peripheral blood, obtained 28 days after the second AZD1222 dose. These receptors all stem from an adult who received the AZD1222 COVID-19 vaccine.

The rearrangement joins TRBV6-5 to TRBJ2-2; D is uncertain. From germline, CDR1 is MNHEY and CDR2 SVGAGI. Trimming shortened V by 4 bases and J by 7 bases, and 13 bases separated the two germline ends. The CDR3 sequence is 14 residues long. CDR3 DNA sequence: TGTGCCAGCAGTTTCCGGAAAGCTTTCGGGGAGCTGTTTTTT. It specifies CASSFRKAFGELFF.

The CDR3 DNA reads TGCGCCAGGGACCACCTGGACAGGCCATATAGCAATCAGCCCCAGCATTTT. It codes for CARDHLDRPYSNQPQHF. The chain joins TRBV10-1 to TRBJ1-5, with 7 bases that match TRBD1. The CDR3 has 17 amino acids. Germline loops: CDR1 WNHNN, CDR2 SYGVQD (reference sequence). After removal of 9 bases from V and 0 bases from J, the junction contained 14 bases not matched to a gene.

The J gene is TRBJ2-5, the V gene TRBV11-3; 7 positions match TRBD1. The CDR3 extends over 14 amino acids. Germline CDR1 and CDR2: SGHNT and YENEEA. The V and J ends lost 5 bases and 5 bases, in that order; junction bases with no gene match: 8. The CDR3 here is CASSPGTVGETQYF. CDR3 DNA: TGTGCCAGCAGCCCCGGGACAGTTGGCGAGACCCAGTACTTC.

This clone was counted once. The chain uses TRBV5-6 and TRBJ2-6, with 7 positions matching TRBD1. Trimming at V came to 1 base and at J to 0 bases, leaving 7 bases not matched to a gene. Per the germline V gene, CDR1 is SGHDT and CDR2 is YYEEEE. This CDR3 spans 18 amino acids. The CDR3 coding sequence is TGTGCCAGCAGCTTGTTCGGGACAGCCTTCTCTGGGGCCAACGTCCTGACTTTC. Protein: CASSLFGTAFSGANVLTF.

The J gene is TRBJ2-7, the V gene TRBV7-2, with 9 bases fitting TRBD1. Germline V gene sequence: CDR1 SGHTA, CDR2 FQGNSA. This CDR3 region has 15 residues. V lost 1 base, J lost 7 bases, and 8 bases stayed unmatched. CDR3: CASSLEQGALGEQYF. Written as DNA, the CDR3 is TGTGCCAGCAGCTTAGAACAGGGGGCGTTGGGGGAGCAGTACTTC.

The rearrangement uses TRBV11-3 and TRBJ1-2; tentatively, D is TRBD1 (5 bases). Germline V lookup: CDR1 SGHNT, CDR2 YENEEA. Deletions cut 4 bases from V and 4 bases from J, with 28 bases between. The CDR3 runs to 19 residues. CDR3 sequence (DNA): TGTGCCAGCAGCTCAAAGGGGTGGGCAAGGGCCCCAAGAAGCTATGGCTACACCTTC. Amino acid sequence: CASSSKGWARAPRSYGYTF.

V and J are TRBV6-1 and TRBJ2-3, with D perhaps matching TRBD2 (6 bases). The CDR3 is 16 residues long. Per germline, CDR1 MNHNS and CDR2 SASEGT. Trimming stripped 0 bases from V and 2 bases from J, with 12 bases between. The CDR3 DNA is TGTGCCAGCAGTGAAGCCAAGCGGGTCATCACAGATACGCAGTATTTT. Amino acid sequence: CASSEAKRVITDTQYF.

The chain joins TRBV18 to TRBJ2-7; D remains ambiguous. V gave up 3 bases and J gave up 2 bases, with 11 bases separating them. CDR3 size: 14 residues. Germline V gene sequence: CDR1 KGHSH, CDR2 LQKENI. The CDR3 DNA sequence: TGTGCCAGCTCACCGAGTGTCGTGACCTACGAGCAGTACTTC. As protein: CASSPSVVTYEQYF.

This clone was picked up one time. This sequence joins TRBV4-1 and TRBJ1-2; D remains unclear. The germline CDR1 and CDR2 sequences are MGHRA and YSYEKL. V was shortened by 5 bases and J by 3 bases, with 7 bases between the two germline ends. The CDR3 is made up of 12 amino acids. CDR3 in amino acids: CASSSQDYGYTF. The CDR3 bases are TGCGCCAGCAGCTCCCAGGACTATGGCTACACCTTC.

This clone appeared a few times. The chain joins TRBV27 to TRBJ2-7; D remains unclear. This CDR3 contains 14 residues. Germline V lookup: CDR1 MNHEY, CDR2 SMNVEV (reference sequence). V lost 4 bases and J lost 2, with 12 bases in between. The CDR3 nucleotides read TGTGCCAGCAGTTCCCGGAGTCCACCCTACGAGCAGTACTTC. This gives the protein CASSSRSPPYEQYF.